This T cell receptor (beta chain) was recovered during a study of T cells in Graves' hyperthyroidism and ophthalmopathy. General study points: The model identified upcoming ophthalmopathy a median approximately 6.4 months ahead of onset. Blood shared most expanded thyroid clonotypes above 0.001.

Using RNA transcripts as the source, TCR beta CDR3 regions were amplified. TCR CDR3 regions were first amplified by RT-PCR with HTBI primers. TCRdb analysed the multiplex PCR reads with MiXCR anew, one entry per CDR3 protein. The sample gives 450,000 to 700,000 distinct CDR3 sequences, 46% of which show up once; roughly 8.2% is in the top ten. In the case of this clonotype: Its antigen is as yet unknown.

Among the patients, aged 18 to 65, hyperthyroidism was newly diagnosed and had lasted under 2 months. Specimen: peripheral blood or thyroid tissue (not recorded which). The receptor comes from a woman under 30 with Graves' hyperthyroidism.

CDR3 residues: CSAPTGDEQYF. For the CDR3, the DNA is TGCAGTGCTCCGACAGGGGACGAGCAGTACTTC. This rearrangement joins TRBV20-1 to TRBJ2-7; 8 bases are a match to TRBD1. This CDR3 comprises 11 residues. J was trimmed by 5 bases and V by 5 bases; bases with no gene match: 2. Germline CDR1 is DFQATT and CDR2 is SNEGSKA (reference sequence).